This note documents a single T cell receptor (beta chain) sequence. This sample is drawn from a study of blood T cell repertoires in COVID-19. In the study overall: T cells, B-cell-depleted T cells, or PBMCs provided the cDNA or gDNA that served as material.

Clones were sequenced by immunoSEQ multiplex PCR, and TCRdb holds only the in-frame ones, with some missing. The table lists about 270,000 clones, around nine tenths of them singletons. Trimming removed 3 bases from V and 2 bases from J, with 9 bases in between. Looked up from germline, CDR1 is SGHNT and CDR2 is YYREEE (reference sequence). This CDR3 is built from 13 residues. J is TRBJ2-7 and V is TRBV5-4, with a tentative D call TRBD1 (5 bases). The source is a man aged 35-49 years with active or convalescent COVID-19. Sequenced sample: peripheral blood. The DNA for the CDR3 is TGTGCCAGCAGCTCCTGGACAACCTACGAGCAGTACTTC. Its protein product is CASSSWTTYEQYF.